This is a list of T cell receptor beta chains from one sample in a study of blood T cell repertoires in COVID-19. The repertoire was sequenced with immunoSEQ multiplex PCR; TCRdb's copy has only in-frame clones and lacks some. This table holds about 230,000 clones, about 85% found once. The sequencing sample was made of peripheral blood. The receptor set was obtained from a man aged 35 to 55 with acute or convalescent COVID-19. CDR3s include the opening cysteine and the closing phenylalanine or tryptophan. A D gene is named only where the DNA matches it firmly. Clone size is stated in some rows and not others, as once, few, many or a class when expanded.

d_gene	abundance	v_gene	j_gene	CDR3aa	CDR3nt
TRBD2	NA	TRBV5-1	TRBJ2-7	CASKRSGGASSYEQYF	TGCGCCAGCAAACGAAGCGGGGGGGCCTCTAGCTACGAGCAGTACTTC
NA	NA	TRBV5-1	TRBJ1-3	CASSLTLRETGNTIYF	TGCGCCAGCAGCCTGACACTCAGGGAAACTGGAAACACCATATATTTT
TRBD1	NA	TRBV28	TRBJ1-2	CASREGALVGYTF	TGTGCCAGCAGGGAGGGGGCCTTGGTTGGCTACACCTTC
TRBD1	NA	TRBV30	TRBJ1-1	CAWSRQGPTEAFF	TGTGCCTGGAGTCGACAGGGACCCACTGAAGCTTTCTTT
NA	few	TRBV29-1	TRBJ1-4	CSVTGKQASNEKLFF	TGCAGCGTCACCGGCAAACAGGCCTCTAATGAAAAACTGTTTTTT
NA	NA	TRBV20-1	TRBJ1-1	CSGNKNTEAFF	TGCAGTGGTAACAAGAACACTGAAGCTTTCTTT
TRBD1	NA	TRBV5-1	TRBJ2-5	CASSLPGQGAHWQETQYF	TGCGCCAGCAGCCTACCGGGACAGGGGGCGCATTGGCAAGAGACCCAGTACTTC
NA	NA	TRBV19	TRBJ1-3	CAKVLGRSFGLKGNTIYF	TGTGCCAAAGTACTGGGGCGGTCTTTCGGTCTTAAAGGAAACACCATATATTTT
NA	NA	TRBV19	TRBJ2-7	CASGAGGIGEQYF	TGTGCCAGTGGAGCAGGGGGGATCGGCGAGCAGTACTTC
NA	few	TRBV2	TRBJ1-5	CASIAQLHQPQHF	TGTGCCAGCATCGCACAGCTTCATCAGCCCCAGCATTTT
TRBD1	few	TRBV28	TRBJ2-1	CASRTSGTGDYNEQFF	TGTGCCAGCAGAACCTCCGGGACAGGGGACTACAATGAGCAGTTCTTC
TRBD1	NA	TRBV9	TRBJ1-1	CASSLGTGTGPLDLEAFF	TGTGCCAGCAGCTTGGGGACCGGGACAGGGCCTCTCGATTTGGAAGCTTTCTTT
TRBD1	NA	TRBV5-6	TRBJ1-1	CASSLADRGTTEAFF	TGTGCCAGCAGCTTGGCTGACAGGGGGACCACTGAAGCTTTCTTT
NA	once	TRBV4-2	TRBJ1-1	CASSQDWARRTEAFF	TGTGCCAGCAGCCAAGATTGGGCGAGAAGGACTGAAGCTTTCTTT
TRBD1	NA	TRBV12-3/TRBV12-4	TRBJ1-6	CASTSTGGSPLHF	TGTGCCAGCACCTCAACAGGGGGTTCACCCCTCCACTTT
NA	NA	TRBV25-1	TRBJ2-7	CASTAGTLSYEQYF	TGTGCCAGCACGGCCGGGACTCTCTCCTACGAGCAGTACTTC
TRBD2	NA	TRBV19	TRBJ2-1	CASSSTGLAGDDEQFF	TGTGCCAGTAGTTCCACAGGACTAGCGGGGGACGATGAGCAGTTCTTC
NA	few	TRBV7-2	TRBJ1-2	CASSLGRDWYGYTF	TGTGCCAGCAGCTTGGGCAGGGACTGGTATGGCTACACCTTC
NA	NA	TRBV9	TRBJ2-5	CASSVGGKETQYF	TGTGCCAGCAGCGTAGGAGGGAAAGAGACCCAGTACTTC
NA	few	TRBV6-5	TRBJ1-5	CASSHEGSNQPQHF	TGTGCCAGCAGTCATGAGGGCAGCAATCAGCCCCAGCATTTT
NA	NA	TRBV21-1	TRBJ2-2	CASSPRDRVNAGELFF	TGTGCCAGCAGCCCCCGGGACAGGGTGAATGCCGGGGAGCTGTTTTTT
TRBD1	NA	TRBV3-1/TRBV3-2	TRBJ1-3	CASSRLGQGVRNTIYF	TGTGCCAGCAGCCGCCTTGGACAGGGGGTTAGAAACACCATATATTTT
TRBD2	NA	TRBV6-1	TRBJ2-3	CASSEIYRDYPPDTQYF	TGTGCCAGCAGTGAAATATACCGGGACTACCCGCCAGATACGCAGTATTTT
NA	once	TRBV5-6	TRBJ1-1	CASSAMRSGEAFF	TGTGCCAGCAGCGCGATGCGGAGTGGTGAAGCTTTCTTT
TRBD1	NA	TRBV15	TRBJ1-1	CATSRDRGQANTEAFF	TGTGCCACCAGCAGAGATAGAGGACAGGCGAACACTGAAGCTTTCTTT
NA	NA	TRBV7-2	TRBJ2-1	CASSRTRQNEQFF	TGTGCCAGCAGCCGAACGCGGCAGAATGAGCAGTTCTTC
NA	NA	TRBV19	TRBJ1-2	CASSIRRAGSYGYTF	TGTGCCAGTAGTATTCGGAGGGCAGGGTCCTATGGCTACACCTTC
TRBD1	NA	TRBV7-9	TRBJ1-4	CASSSGRGQTNEKLFF	TGTGCCAGCAGCTCGGGCAGGGGGCAAACTAATGAAAAACTGTTTTTT
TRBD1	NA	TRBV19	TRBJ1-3	CASSLGQGSGNTIYF	TGTGCCAGTAGTTTGGGACAGGGTTCGGGAAACACCATATATTTT
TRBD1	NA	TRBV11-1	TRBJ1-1	CASSLGKTGLITEAFF	TGTGCCAGCAGCTTAGGGAAGACAGGGCTGATCACTGAAGCTTTCTTT
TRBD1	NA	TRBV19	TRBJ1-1	CASSFRVGQGTAEAFF	TGTGCCAGTAGTTTCCGGGTTGGACAGGGGACCGCTGAAGCTTTCTTT
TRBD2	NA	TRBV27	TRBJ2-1	CASSSRGLAVYDEQFF	TGTGCCAGCAGTTCCCGCGGACTAGCGGTGTACGATGAGCAGTTCTTC
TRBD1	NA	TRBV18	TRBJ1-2	CASSPVAGTGGNYGYTF	TGTGCCAGCTCACCGGTGGCCGGGACAGGGGGCAACTATGGCTACACCTTC
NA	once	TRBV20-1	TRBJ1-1	CSGANVVAFF	TGCAGTGGCGCAAACGTAGTGGCTTTCTTT
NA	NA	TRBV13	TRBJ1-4	CASSLRGDREKLFF	TGTGCCAGCAGCCTACGAGGAGATCGGGAAAAACTGTTTTTT
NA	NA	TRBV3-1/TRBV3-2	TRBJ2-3	CASSPVGGGADTQYF	TGTGCCAGCAGCCCCGTAGGGGGGGGCGCAGATACGCAGTATTTT
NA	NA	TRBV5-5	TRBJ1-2	CASSLLENGYTF	TGTGCCAGCAGCTTGCTCGAGAATGGCTACACCTTC
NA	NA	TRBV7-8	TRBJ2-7	CASSFGGTSHPYEQYF	TGTGCCAGCAGCTTCGGCGGGACGTCCCACCCCTACGAGCAGTACTTC
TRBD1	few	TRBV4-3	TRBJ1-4	CASSQGDRGSLDEKLFF	TGCGCCAGCAGCCAAGGGGACAGGGGATCTTTGGATGAAAAACTGTTTTTT
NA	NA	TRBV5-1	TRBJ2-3	CASAIEGGITDTQYF	TGCGCCAGCGCAATTGAGGGGGGGATCACAGATACGCAGTATTTT
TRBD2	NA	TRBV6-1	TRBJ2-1	CASSERGDEQFF	TGTGCCAGCAGTGAACGGGGGGATGAGCAGTTCTTC
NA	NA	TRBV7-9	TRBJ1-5	CASSSDGRSNQPQHF	TGTGCCAGCAGCTCGGACGGGAGGAGCAATCAGCCCCAGCATTTT
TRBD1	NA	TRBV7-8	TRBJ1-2	CASSPSGTEANYGYTF	TGTGCCAGCAGCCCATCCGGGACAGAGGCTAACTATGGCTACACCTTC
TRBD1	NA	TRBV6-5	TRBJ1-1	CASSPGQGAISEAFF	TGTGCCAGCAGCCCGGGACAGGGGGCGATTTCTGAAGCTTTCTTT
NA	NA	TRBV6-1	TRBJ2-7	CASSEVAGKSYEQYF	TGTGCCAGCAGTGAAGTAGCAGGGAAATCCTACGAGCAGTACTTC
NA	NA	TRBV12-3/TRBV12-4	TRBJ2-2	CASSKGSAGELFF	TGTGCCAGCTCCAAGGGGTCGGCCGGGGAGCTGTTTTTT
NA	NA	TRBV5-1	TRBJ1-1	CASSLAPGVNTEAFF	TGCGCCAGCAGCTTGGCACCGGGGGTGAACACTGAAGCTTTCTTT
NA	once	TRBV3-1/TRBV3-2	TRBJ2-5	CASSQGKSTRVDGETQYF	TGTGCCAGCAGCCAAGGGAAAAGTACCAGGGTGGATGGAGAGACCCAGTACTTC
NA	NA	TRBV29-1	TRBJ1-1	CSVVPDTMNTEAFF	TGCAGCGTTGTACCGGACACGATGAACACTGAAGCTTTCTTT
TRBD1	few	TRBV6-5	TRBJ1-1	CASGKSGQQNTEAFF	TGTGCCAGCGGTAAATCGGGACAGCAGAACACTGAAGCTTTCTTT
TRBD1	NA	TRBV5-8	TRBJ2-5	CASSLATTGGGETQYF	TGTGCCAGCAGCTTGGCCACAACAGGGGGCGGGGAGACCCAGTACTTC
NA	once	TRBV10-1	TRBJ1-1	CACSRSTEAFF	TGCGCCTGCAGCCGGAGCACTGAAGCTTTCTTT